The present T cell receptor beta chain was sequenced within a study of cytomegalovirus exposure and HLA in healthy donors. Overall study results and limits: In most subjects, TCR beta sequences reportedly gave accurate predictions of HLA-A and HLA-B alleles.

V was cut by 5 bases and J by 1 base, with 11 bases left in between. In germline, CDR1 is MDHEN, CDR2 SYDVKM. The CDR3 loop spans 14 amino acids. Notes on this clone: Its antigen is unidentified.

Vbeta (60) and Jbeta (13) primers were used in the PCR. Some clones are missing from TCRdb's copy, which holds only in-frame ones; the method was immunoSEQ multiplex PCR. Of some 140,000 clones in the sample, approximately 85% were seen once. This receptor was obtained from a woman aged 30 to 39 in good health and CMV-seropositive. Sequenced input: PBMCs. The chain employs TRBV28 and TRBJ2-5; D may be TRBD2 (6 bases). The CDR3 sequence is CASSVRDFQETQYF. The DNA of the CDR3 is TGTGCCAGCAGTGTAAGGGACTTCCAAGAGACCCAGTACTTC.